The 30 T cell receptor beta chains reported below all come from one sample, sequenced in a study of response to subunit inactivated influenza vaccine. In TCRdb, the RT-PCR reads were re-called with MiXCR into one record per CDR3 protein. The sample includes about 780,000 distinct CDR3 sequences, less than 20% seen only once; the top ten take approximately 11%. The starting material was PBMCs from blood, obtained around 5 days after vaccination. Every receptor here comes from a man aged 45-65 years who received an inactivated influenza vaccine.

This clonotype was recorded many times. The genes are TRBV12-3 or TRBV12-4 and TRBJ2-7; 12 bases are a match to TRBD2. The V segment lost 6 bases and the J segment 6 bases; nucleotides outside the gene matches: 9. This CDR3 region has 15 residues. Here the CDR3 reads CASSLLAGGLGEQYF. The CDR3 nucleotides are TGTGCCAGCAGCCTGCTAGCGGGGGGGCTCGGCGAGCAGTACTTC.

This rearrangement joins TRBV11-2 to TRBJ2-4, with 7 bases matching TRBD1. V shed 5 bases, J shed 8 bases, and the junction held 9 bases outside the gene matches. Germline V gives CDR1 SGHAT, CDR2 FQNNGV. This CDR3 contains 14 residues. CDR3 residues: CASSPGTTGDIQYF. The CDR3 nucleotides are TGTGCCAGCAGCCCCGGAACTACAGGGGACATTCAGTACTTC.

This clonotype was seen a few times. The rearrangement uses TRBV21-1 and TRBJ2-5; the table names TRBD1, a call not compared with the DNA. TRBV21-1 is an annotated pseudogene. The CDR3 is 16 residues long. The CDR3 reads CASSHSRGGLPETQYF. For the CDR3, the DNA is TGTGCCAGCAGCCATTCCCGAGGGGGCCTGCCCGAGACCCAGTACTTC.

This chain links TRBV20-1 with TRBJ2-7; D is unclear. This CDR3 has 14 amino acids. Between the trimmed V and J ends, which lost 6 bases and 0 bases, there was a span of 15 bases. Germline V gene sequence: CDR1 DFQATT, CDR2 SNEGSKA (reference sequence). CDR3 sequence reads: CSAAGPYFSYEQYF. The CDR3 DNA reads as TGCAGTGCGGCCGGGCCCTATTTCTCCTACGAGCAGTACTTC.

Here the CDR3 DNA reads TGTGCCAGCAGCTCCTCGGGGACAGTGAACACCGGGGAGCTGTTTTTT. Encoded protein: CASSSSGTVNTGELFF. The chain combines TRBV12-3 or TRBV12-4 with TRBJ2-2, with 7 bases aligning to TRBD1. The CDR3 is made up of 16 amino acids. J lost 1 base, V lost 6 bases, and 8 bases had no gene match.

The chain is built from TRBV9 and TRBJ2-1; D may be TRBD2 (6 bases). The CDR3 is made up of 17 amino acids. V was shortened by 4 bases and J by 0 bases, with 17 bases between the two germline ends. Germline CDR1 and CDR2: SGDLS and YYNGEE. The CDR3 here is CASSQRGGYSSYNEQFF. CDR3 nucleotide sequence: TGTGCCAGCAGCCAGAGGGGAGGCTACTCCTCCTACAATGAGCAGTTCTTC.

This clonotype was seen a few times. The chain has TRBV5-5 and TRBJ1-5; 7 nucleotides align to TRBD1. The CDR3 has 15 residues. J was trimmed by 4 bases and V by 4 bases; bases with no gene match: 8. Germline V gene lookup returns CDR1 SGHKS and CDR2 YYEKEE (reference sequence). The chain's CDR3 is CASSLTWDSNQPQHF. CDR3 DNA sequence: TGTGCCAGCAGCCTCACCTGGGACAGTAATCAGCCCCAGCATTTT.

V usage is TRBV5-6 and J usage is TRBJ2-1, with 8 bases aligning to TRBD2. Looked up from germline, CDR1 is SGHDT and CDR2 is YYEEEE. The CDR3 sequence is 13 residues long. The ends lost 5 bases at V and 9 bases at J; junction bases unmatched: 7. The CDR3 DNA reads TGTGCCAGCAGACTAGCGGCGGGGGGTGAGCAGTTCTTC. Residues: CASRLAAGGEQFF.

The chain has TRBV19 and TRBJ2-5; no reliable D call. The V gene lost 0 bases and the J gene lost 2 bases, with 10 bases spanning the gap. The CDR3 sequence is 15 residues long. Germline loops: CDR1 LNHDA, CDR2 SQIVND (reference sequence). The DNA for the CDR3 is TGTGCCAGTAGTATAGATCAGATGGGACAAGAGACCCAGTACTTC. This gives the protein CASSIDQMGQETQYF.

A few counts support this clonotype. This chain joins TRBV6-1 and TRBJ2-2; 7 positions match TRBD2. Germline V lookup: CDR1 MNHNS, CDR2 SASEGT. Trimming removed 5 bases from V and 1 base from J; junction bases left unmatched: 7. The CDR3 contains 16 residues. CDR3 DNA: TGTGCCAGCAGTCTTAGCGGGCCCCAGAACACCGGGGAGCTGTTTTTT. It codes for CASSLSGPQNTGELFF.

The rearrangement joins TRBV20-1 to TRBJ2-1, with TRBD2 as a possible D gene (6 bases). Germline loops: CDR1 DFQATT, CDR2 SNEGSKA (reference sequence). This CDR3 has 15 residues. The V end lost 3 bases, the J end lost 8 bases, and 20 bases lay between the germline ends. CDR3 nucleotide sequence: TGCAGTGCTAGCGTTGTGGAGGGACCTACGGATGAGCAGTTCTTC. Its protein product is CSASVVEGPTDEQFF.

Ten or more counts support this clonotype. The CDR3 region has the DNA TGTGCCAGCAGTTTATGGAACAGTTACAATCAGCCCCAGCATTTT. Translated, it gives CASSLWNSYNQPQHF. The gene calls are TRBV12-3 or TRBV12-4 and TRBJ1-5; the D is unclear. Trimming shortened V by 2 bases and J by 3 bases, and 11 bases separated the two germline ends. This CDR3 comprises 15 residues.

This clonotype was observed many times. The rearrangement joins TRBV24-1 to TRBJ1-5; D is unclear. The germline V and J ends were trimmed by 6 bases and 5 bases, with 10 bases remaining between them. This CDR3 comprises 13 residues. The germline V gene encodes CDR1 KGHDR and CDR2 SFDVKD. The CDR3 DNA follows: TGTGCCACCAGTCGGGCGGTTCATCAGCCCCAGCATTTT. Amino acids: CATSRAVHQPQHF.

This clonotype was seen only a few times. J is TRBJ1-1 and V is TRBV7-8; TRBD1 is a possible D gene (5 bases). Trimming stripped 2 bases from V and 5 bases from J, with 18 bases between. Per germline, CDR1 SGHVS and CDR2 FQNEAQ. This CDR3 comprises 16 residues. CDR3 residues: CASSLRVGARGTEAFF. CDR3 DNA sequence: TGTGCCAGCAGCTTACGGGTCGGGGCCCGGGGGACTGAAGCTTTCTTT.

The rearrangement uses TRBV12-3 or TRBV12-4 and TRBJ1-5; D ambiguous. Trimming left V 2 bases short and J 5 bases short, with 7 bases between. CDR3 length equals 13 residues. CDR3 nucleotides: TGTGCCAGCAGTTTAAGTCCGGATCAGCCCCAGCATTTT. It translates to CASSLSPDQPQHF.

The sample holds a few counts of this clonotype. The rearrangement joins TRBV4-2 to TRBJ1-4; 10 bases agree with TRBD1. Germline CDR1 is LGHNA and CDR2 is YNFKEQ. This CDR3 spans 13 amino acids. Unmatched junction bases numbered 8, after V lost 4 bases and J lost 15 bases. CDR3 sequence (DNA): TGTGCCAGCAGCCTGGACAGGGGGGGCAGAATGTTTTTT. Protein: CASSLDRGGRMFF.

This clonotype occurred a few times. This rearrangement joins TRBV28 to TRBJ2-7; no definite D call. Germline V gene sequence: CDR1 MDHEN, CDR2 SYDVKM. This CDR3 is built from 15 residues. Trimming took off 6 bases at V and 0 bases at J, with 15 bases between the two ends. As DNA, the CDR3 is TGTGCCAGCAGCTCCGACCGTCGACCCTCCTACGAGCAGTACTTC. Translated, it gives CASSSDRRPSYEQYF.

The chain uses TRBV20-1 and TRBJ2-7, with D uncertain. The germline V gene encodes CDR1 DFQATT and CDR2 SNEGSKA (reference sequence). Deletions cut 0 bases from V and 5 bases from J, with 8 bases between. CDR3 length equals 12 residues. The CDR3 bases are TGCAGTGCTAGAGAAGGAACCCACGAGCAGTACTTC. Translated, it gives CSAREGTHEQYF.

This chain connects TRBV10-3 to TRBJ2-7; 9 positions agree with TRBD2. The CDR3 extends over 15 amino acids. Germline V gene lookup returns CDR1 ENHRY and CDR2 SYGVKD. J lost 2 bases, V lost 0 bases, and 2 bases had no gene match. The CDR3 region has the DNA TGTGCCATCAGTGAGTCTGGCGGGGGGGCCTACGAGCAGTACTTC. Protein sequence: CAISESGGGAYEQYF.

The chain uses TRBV4-3 and TRBJ1-4; TRBD1 matches 8 bases. The V segment lost 0 bases and the J segment 2 bases; nucleotides outside the gene matches: 8. CDR1 is LGHNA, CDR2 YSLEER, per germline. This CDR3 contains 18 residues. CDR3: CASSQEWVQGATNEKLFF. CDR3 nucleotides: TGCGCCAGCAGCCAAGAATGGGTGCAGGGGGCCACTAATGAAAAACTGTTTTTT.

This clonotype showed up just a few times. The rearrangement links TRBV10-3 to TRBJ2-5; D is unresolved. Germline values: CDR1 ENHRY, CDR2 SYGVKD. The CDR3 loop spans 14 amino acids. V shed 0 bases and J shed 4 bases, with 9 bases lying between them. The CDR3 nucleotides read TGTGCCATCAGTGAGTCTGGGCCGGGAGAGACCCAGTACTTC. This sequence encodes CAISESGPGETQYF.

This clonotype was found a few times. This rearrangement joins TRBV12-3 or TRBV12-4 to TRBJ1-2; D unresolved. Trimming pared 1 base from V and 6 bases from J, leaving 9 bases between. There are 13 residues in the CDR3. DNA of the CDR3: TGTGCCAGCAGTTTAGGGAAAGGGAATGGCTACACCTTC. Translating gives CASSLGKGNGYTF.

The rearrangement joins TRBV7-2 to TRBJ2-7; tentatively, D is TRBD1 or TRBD2 (6 bases each). V was pared by 4 bases and J by 2 bases, with 12 bases between. The V gene's germline CDR1 is SGHTA and CDR2 FQGNSA. This CDR3 spans 14 amino acids. For the CDR3, the DNA is TGTGCCAGCAGCTATAGGGGGGCCGCCTACGAGCAGTACTTC. It encodes CASSYRGAAYEQYF.

The V gene is TRBV27, the J gene TRBJ1-1; 8 bases are shared with TRBD1. Germline V gene sequence: CDR1 MNHEY, CDR2 SMNVEV (reference sequence). The CDR3 spans 17 residues. V shed 5 bases and J 1 base; nucleotides not matched to a gene: 12. The DNA for the CDR3 is TGTGCCAGCAGTAACTTGGGGACAGGCGTCTGGAACACTGAAGCTTTCTTT. This gives the protein CASSNLGTGVWNTEAFF.

The sample holds a few counts of this clonotype. V usage is TRBV20-1 and J usage is TRBJ2-5; perhaps D is TRBD1 or TRBD2 (5 bases each). The CDR3 loop spans 15 amino acids. Germline loops: CDR1 DFQATT, CDR2 SNEGSKA (reference sequence). V was shortened by 6 bases and J by 1 base, with 18 bases between the two germline ends. The CDR3 protein is CSARKQAGGQETQYF. The CDR3 nucleotides read TGCAGTGCAAGGAAACAGGCTGGGGGCCAAGAGACCCAGTACTTC.

This sequence joins TRBV20-1 and TRBJ1-5; no firm D call. The CDR3 is 15 residues long. Germline CDR1 is DFQATT and CDR2 is SNEGSKA (reference sequence). Trimming pared 7 bases from V and 2 bases from J, leaving 18 bases between. In DNA form, the CDR3 reads TGCAGTGACATATGGTATTCGGGGTGCAATCAGCCCCAGCATTTT. Translating gives CSDIWYSGCNQPQHF.

The chain links TRBV6-1 to TRBJ2-1, with TRBD2 matching over 16 bases. V was pared by 6 bases and J by 7 bases, with 9 bases of the junction left unmatched. Per the germline V gene, CDR1 is MNHNS and CDR2 is SASEGT. The CDR3 spans 17 residues. Here the CDR3 reads CASSRTGLAGGPNEQFF. CDR3 coding DNA: TGTGCCAGCAGCCGAACGGGACTAGCGGGGGGGCCTAATGAGCAGTTCTTC.

This clonotype was seen repeatedly, ten times or more. The V call is TRBV10-3, the J call TRBJ2-3, with no clear D. The V gene's germline CDR1 is ENHRY and CDR2 SYGVKD. This CDR3 is built from 11 residues. Trimming took off 10 bases at V and 0 bases at J, with 5 bases between the two ends. For the CDR3, the DNA is TGTGCCACTGCTAGCACAGATACGCAGTATTTT. Its protein is CATASTDTQYF.

This clonotype showed up just a few times. The rearrangement links TRBV6-1 to TRBJ1-2; no reliable D call. Germline CDR1 MNHNS, CDR2 SASEGT. The CDR3 totals 13 residues. The V gene lost 7 bases and the J gene lost 0 bases, with 9 bases spanning the gap. CDR3 sequence (DNA): TGTGCCAGCAAGGCCAGGACTAACTATGGCTACACCTTC. Translation gives CASKARTNYGYTF.

This clonotype showed up just a few times. This chain connects TRBV4-3 to TRBJ2-2; D uncertain. The CDR3 length is 13 residues. Deletions cut 0 bases from V and 6 bases from J, with 5 bases between. In germline, CDR1 is LGHNA, CDR2 YSLEER. The CDR3 loop is CASSQDGAGELFF. The CDR3 region has the DNA TGCGCCAGCAGCCAAGATGGGGCCGGGGAGCTGTTTTTT.